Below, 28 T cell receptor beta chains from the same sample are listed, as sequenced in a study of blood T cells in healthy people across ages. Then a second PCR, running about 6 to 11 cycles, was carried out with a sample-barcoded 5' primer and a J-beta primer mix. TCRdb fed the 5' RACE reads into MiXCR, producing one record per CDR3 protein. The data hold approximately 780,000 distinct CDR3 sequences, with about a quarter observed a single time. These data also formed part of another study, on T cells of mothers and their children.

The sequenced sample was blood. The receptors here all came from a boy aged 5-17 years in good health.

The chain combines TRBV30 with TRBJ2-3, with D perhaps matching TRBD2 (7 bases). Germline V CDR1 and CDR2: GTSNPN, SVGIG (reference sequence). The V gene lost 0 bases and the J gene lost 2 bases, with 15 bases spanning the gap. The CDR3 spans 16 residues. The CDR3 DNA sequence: TGTGCCTGGAGTGTAGGGGGGGCAGGATACACAGATACGCAGTATTTT. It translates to CAWSVGGAGYTDTQYF.

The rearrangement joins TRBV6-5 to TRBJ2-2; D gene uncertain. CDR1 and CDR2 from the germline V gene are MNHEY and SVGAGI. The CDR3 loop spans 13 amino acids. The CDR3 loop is CASRHDNTGELFF. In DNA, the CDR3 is TGTGCGTCCCGGCATGACAACACCGGGGAGCTGTTTTTT.

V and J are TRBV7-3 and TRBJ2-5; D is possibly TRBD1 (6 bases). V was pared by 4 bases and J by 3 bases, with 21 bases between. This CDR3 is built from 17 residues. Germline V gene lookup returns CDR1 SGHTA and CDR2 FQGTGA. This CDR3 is CASSSGGARGQKETQYF. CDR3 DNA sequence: TGTGCCAGCAGCTCCGGTGGAGCCAGGGGACAAAAAGAGACCCAGTACTTC.

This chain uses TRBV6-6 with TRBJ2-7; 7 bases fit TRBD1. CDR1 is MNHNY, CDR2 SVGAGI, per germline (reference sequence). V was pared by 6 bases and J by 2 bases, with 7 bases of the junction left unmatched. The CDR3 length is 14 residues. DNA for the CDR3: TGTGCCAGCAGGTACGGACAGGTAACCTACGAGCAGTACTTC. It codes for CASRYGQVTYEQYF.

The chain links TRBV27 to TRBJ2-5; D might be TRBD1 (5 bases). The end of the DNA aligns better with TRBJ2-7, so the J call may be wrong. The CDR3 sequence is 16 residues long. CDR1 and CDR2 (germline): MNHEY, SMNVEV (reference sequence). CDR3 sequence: CASSLWGRTSSYEQYF. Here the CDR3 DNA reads TGTGCCAGCAGTTTATGGGGCAGGACAAGCTCCTACGAGCAGTACTTC.

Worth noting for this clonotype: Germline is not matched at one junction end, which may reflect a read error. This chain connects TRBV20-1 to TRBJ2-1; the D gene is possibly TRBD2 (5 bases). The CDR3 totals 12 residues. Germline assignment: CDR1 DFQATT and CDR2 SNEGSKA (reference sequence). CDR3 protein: CGAEGTYNEQFF. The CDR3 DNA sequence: TGCGGTGCTGAGGGAACCTACAATGAGCAGTTCTTC.

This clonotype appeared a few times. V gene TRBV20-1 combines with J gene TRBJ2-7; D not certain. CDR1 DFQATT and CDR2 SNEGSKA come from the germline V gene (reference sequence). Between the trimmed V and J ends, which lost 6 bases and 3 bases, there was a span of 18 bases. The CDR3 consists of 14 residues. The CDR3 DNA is TGCAGTGCAGCAACAGCAAAGGGTTTCTACGAGCAGTACTTC. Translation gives CSAATAKGFYEQYF.

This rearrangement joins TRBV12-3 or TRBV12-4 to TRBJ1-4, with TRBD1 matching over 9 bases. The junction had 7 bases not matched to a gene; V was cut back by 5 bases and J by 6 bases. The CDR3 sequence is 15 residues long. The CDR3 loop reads CASSADRGSYEKLFF. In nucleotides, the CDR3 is TGTGCCAGCAGTGCCGACAGGGGGTCGTATGAAAAACTGTTTTTT.

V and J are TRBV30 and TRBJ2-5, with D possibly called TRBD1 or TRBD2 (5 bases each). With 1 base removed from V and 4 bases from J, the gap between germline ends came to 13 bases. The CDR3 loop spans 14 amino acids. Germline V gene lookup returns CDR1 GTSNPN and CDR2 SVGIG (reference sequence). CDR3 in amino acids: CAWSGGALGETQYF. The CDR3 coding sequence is TGTGCCTGGAGTGGAGGGGCGCTCGGAGAGACCCAGTACTTC.

CDR3 bases: TGCGCCAGCAGCTTGGTGTCAGACTCGGGACATGGCTACACCTTC. This translates into CASSLVSDSGHGYTF. J is TRBJ1-2 and V is TRBV5-1; TRBD1 might be the D (5 bases). The CDR3 loop spans 15 amino acids. Trimming left V 0 bases short and J 6 bases short, with 15 bases between. Germline V gene lookup returns CDR1 SGHRS and CDR2 YFSETQ.

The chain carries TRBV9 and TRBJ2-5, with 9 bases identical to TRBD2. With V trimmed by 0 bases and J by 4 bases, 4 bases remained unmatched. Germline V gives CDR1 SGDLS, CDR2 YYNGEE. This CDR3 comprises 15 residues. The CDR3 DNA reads TGTGCCAGCAGCGTAGGCGGGGGGGCCCGAGAGACCCAGTACTTC. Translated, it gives CASSVGGGARETQYF.

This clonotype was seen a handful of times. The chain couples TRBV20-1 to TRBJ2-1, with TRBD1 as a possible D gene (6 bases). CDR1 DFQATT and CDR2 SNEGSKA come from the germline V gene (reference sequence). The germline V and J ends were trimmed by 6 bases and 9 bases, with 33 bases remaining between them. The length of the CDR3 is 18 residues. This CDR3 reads CSAPFFPYRDRRGGEQFF. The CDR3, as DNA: TGCAGTGCCCCATTTTTCCCCTACCGGGACCGAAGAGGGGGTGAGCAGTTCTTC.

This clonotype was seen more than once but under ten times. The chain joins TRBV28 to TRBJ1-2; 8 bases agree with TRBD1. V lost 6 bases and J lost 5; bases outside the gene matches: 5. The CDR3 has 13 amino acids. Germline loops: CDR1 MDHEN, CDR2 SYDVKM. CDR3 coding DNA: TGTGCCAGCAGGGCGGACAGGGTATATGGCTACACCTTC. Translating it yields CASRADRVYGYTF.

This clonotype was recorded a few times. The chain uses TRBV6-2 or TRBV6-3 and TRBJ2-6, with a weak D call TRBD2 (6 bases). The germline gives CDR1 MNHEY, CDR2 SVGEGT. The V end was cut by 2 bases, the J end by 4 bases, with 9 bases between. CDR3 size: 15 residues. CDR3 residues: CASSYAGSGANVLTF. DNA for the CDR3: TGTGCCAGCAGTTACGCGGGGTCCGGGGCCAACGTCCTGACTTTC.

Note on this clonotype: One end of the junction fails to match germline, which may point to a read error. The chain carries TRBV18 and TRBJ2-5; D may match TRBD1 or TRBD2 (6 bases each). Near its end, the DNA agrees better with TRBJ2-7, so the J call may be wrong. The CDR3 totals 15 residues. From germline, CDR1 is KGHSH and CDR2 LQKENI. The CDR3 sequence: CASSPREGGINEQYF. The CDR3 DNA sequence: TGTGCCAGCTCCCCACGCGAGGGGGGCATCAACGAGCAGTACTTC.

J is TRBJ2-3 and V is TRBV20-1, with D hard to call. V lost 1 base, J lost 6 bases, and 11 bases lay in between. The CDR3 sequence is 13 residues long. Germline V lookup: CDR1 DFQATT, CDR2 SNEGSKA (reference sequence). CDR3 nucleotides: TGCAGTGCTAGAGTGGCCGCTCGGGATACGCAGTATTTT. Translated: CSARVAARDTQYF.

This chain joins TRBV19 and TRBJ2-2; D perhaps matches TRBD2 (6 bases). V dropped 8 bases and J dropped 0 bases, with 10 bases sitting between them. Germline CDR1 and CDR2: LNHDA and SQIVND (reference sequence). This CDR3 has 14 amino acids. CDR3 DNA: TGTGCCAGTCGACGACTAGCGAACACCGGGGAGCTGTTTTTT. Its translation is CASRRLANTGELFF.

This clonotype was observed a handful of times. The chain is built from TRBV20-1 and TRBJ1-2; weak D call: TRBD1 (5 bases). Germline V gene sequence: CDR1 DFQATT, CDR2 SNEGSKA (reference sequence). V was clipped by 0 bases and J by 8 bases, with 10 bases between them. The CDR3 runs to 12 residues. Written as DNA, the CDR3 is TGCAGTGCTAGAGATATGGGGGAAGGCTACACCTTC. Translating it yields CSARDMGEGYTF.

The CDR3 spells CASRPGSRTGELFF. In DNA, the CDR3 is TGTGCCAGCAGGCCCGGTAGTAGGACCGGGGAGCTGTTTTTT. The chain uses TRBV6-5 and TRBJ2-2; no clear D gene. Trimming cost V 6 bases and J 5 bases, with 13 bases left between them. The CDR3 has 14 amino acids. Germline assignment: CDR1 MNHEY and CDR2 SVGAGI.

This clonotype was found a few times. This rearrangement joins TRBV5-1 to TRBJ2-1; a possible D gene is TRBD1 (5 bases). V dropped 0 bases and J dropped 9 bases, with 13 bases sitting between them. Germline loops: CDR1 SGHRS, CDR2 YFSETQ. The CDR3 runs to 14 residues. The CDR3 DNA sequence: TGCGCCAGCAGCTTGGGCAGGGAACGCGCTGAGCAGTTCTTC. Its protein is CASSLGRERAEQFF.

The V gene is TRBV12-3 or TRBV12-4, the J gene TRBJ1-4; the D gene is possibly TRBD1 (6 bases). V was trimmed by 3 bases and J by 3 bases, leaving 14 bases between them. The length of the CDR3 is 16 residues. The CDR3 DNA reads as TGTGCCAGCAGTTTCGCGGGGGCGCCGGCTAATGAAAAACTGTTTTTT. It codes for CASSFAGAPANEKLFF.

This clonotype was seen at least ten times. DNA of the CDR3: TGTGCCAGCAGCGCGGGACAGTCCTATGGCTACACCTTC. It codes for CASSAGQSYGYTF. The chain has TRBV7-2 and TRBJ1-2; 7 nucleotides match TRBD1. V dropped 5 bases and J dropped 4; count of bases not matched to a gene: 4. Germline V gives CDR1 SGHTA, CDR2 FQGNSA. This CDR3 has 13 amino acids.

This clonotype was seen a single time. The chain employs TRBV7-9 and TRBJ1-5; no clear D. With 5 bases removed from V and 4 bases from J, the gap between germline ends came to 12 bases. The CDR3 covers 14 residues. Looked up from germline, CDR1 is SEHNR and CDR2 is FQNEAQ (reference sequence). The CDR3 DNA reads TGTGCCAGCAGCGTCAGTGAGGGTAATCAGCCCCAGCATTTT. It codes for CASSVSEGNQPQHF. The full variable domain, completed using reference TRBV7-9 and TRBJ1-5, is DTGVSQNPRHKITKRGQNVTFRCDPISEHNRLYWYRQTLGQGPEFLTYFQNEAQLEKSRLLSDRFSAERPKGSFSTLEIQRTEQGDSAMYLCASSVSEGNQPQHFGDGTRLSIL.

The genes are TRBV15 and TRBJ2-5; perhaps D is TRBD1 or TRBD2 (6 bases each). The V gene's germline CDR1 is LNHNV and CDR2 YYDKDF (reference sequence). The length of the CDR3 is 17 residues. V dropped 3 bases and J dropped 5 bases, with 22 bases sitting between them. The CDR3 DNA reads TGTGCCACCAGCAGGGGGAGGCAGGGGTTGTGGCAGGAGACCCAGTACTTC. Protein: CATSRGRQGLWQETQYF.

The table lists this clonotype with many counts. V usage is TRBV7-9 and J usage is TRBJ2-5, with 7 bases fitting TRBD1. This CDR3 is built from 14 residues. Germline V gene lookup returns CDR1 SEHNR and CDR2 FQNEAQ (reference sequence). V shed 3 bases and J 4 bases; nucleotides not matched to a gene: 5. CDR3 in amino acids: CASSLTGTTETQYF. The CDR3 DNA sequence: TGTGCCAGCAGCTTGACAGGGACAACAGAGACCCAGTACTTC.

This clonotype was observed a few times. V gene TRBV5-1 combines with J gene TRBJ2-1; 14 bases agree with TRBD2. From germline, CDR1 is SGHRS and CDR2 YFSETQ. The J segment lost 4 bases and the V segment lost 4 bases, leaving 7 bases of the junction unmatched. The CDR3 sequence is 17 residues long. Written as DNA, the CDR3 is TGCGCCAGCAGCCCAGGGACTAGCGGGAGTATATACAATGAGCAGTTCTTC. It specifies CASSPGTSGSIYNEQFF.

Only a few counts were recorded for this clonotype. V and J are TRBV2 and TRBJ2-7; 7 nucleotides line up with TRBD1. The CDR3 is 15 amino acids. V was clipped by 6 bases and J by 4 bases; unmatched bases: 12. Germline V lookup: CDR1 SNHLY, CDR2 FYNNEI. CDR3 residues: CASSDPTGKYYEQYF. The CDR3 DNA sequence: TGTGCCAGCAGCGACCCGACAGGGAAGTATTACGAGCAGTACTTC.

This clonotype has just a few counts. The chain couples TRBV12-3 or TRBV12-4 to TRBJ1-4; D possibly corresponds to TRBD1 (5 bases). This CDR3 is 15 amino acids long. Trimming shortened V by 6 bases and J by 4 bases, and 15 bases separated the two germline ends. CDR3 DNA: TGTGCCAGCAGGCTCGGGGCCTCCATTAATGAAAAACTGTTTTTT. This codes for CASRLGASINEKLFF.